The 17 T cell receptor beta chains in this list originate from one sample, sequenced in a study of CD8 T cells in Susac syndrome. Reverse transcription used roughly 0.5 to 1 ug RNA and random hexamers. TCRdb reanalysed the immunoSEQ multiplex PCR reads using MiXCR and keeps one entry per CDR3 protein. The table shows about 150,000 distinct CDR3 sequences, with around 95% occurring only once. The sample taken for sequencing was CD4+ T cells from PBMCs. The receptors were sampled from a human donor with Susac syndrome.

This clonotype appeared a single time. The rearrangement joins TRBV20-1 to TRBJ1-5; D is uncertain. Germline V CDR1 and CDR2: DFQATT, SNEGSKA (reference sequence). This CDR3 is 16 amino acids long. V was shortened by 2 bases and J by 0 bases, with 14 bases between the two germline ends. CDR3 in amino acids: CSARRVAGFSNQPQHF. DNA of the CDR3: TGCAGTGCTAGAAGGGTGGCCGGGTTTAGCAATCAGCCCCAGCATTTT.

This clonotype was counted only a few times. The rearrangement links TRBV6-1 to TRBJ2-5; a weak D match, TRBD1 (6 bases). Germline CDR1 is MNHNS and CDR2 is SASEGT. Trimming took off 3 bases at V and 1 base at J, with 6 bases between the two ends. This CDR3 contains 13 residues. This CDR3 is CASSEGAQETQYF. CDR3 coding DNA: TGTGCCAGCAGTGAGGGGGCCCAAGAGACCCAGTACTTC.

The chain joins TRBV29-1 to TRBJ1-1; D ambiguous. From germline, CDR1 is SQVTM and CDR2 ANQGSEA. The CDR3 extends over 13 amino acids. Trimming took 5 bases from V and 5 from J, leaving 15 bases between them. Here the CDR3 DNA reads TGCAGCGTTAAGGAGTGGAAGACGACTGAAGCTTTCTTT. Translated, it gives CSVKEWKTTEAFF.

CDR3 in amino acids: CASSPGLETQYF. As DNA, the CDR3 is TGTGCCAGCAGTCCTGGACTCGAGACCCAGTACTTC. This chain links TRBV12-3 or TRBV12-4 with TRBJ2-5; D perhaps matches TRBD2 (5 bases). The CDR3 runs 12 residues. V was trimmed by 5 bases and J by 5 bases, leaving 9 bases between them.

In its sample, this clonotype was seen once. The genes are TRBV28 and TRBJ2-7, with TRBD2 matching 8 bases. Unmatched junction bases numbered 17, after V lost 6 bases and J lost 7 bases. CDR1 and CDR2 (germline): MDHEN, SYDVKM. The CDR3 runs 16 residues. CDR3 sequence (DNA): TGTGCCAGCAGCTACTCGGGGGGGACATACCATCGGGAGCAGTACTTC. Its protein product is CASSYSGGTYHREQYF.

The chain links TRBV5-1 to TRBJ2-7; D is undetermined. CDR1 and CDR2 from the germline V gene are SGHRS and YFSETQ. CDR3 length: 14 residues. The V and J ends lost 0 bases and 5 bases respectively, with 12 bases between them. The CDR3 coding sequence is TGCGCCAGCAGCTTGGGCCAGGTCGGCAACGAGCAGTACTTC. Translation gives CASSLGQVGNEQYF.

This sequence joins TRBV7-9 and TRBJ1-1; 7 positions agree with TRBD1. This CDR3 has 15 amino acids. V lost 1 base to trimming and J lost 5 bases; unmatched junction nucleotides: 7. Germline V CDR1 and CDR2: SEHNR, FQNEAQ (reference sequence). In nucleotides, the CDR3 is TGTGCCAGCAGCTTAGGAGACAGGGTAAGGACTGAAGCTTTCTTT. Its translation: CASSLGDRVRTEAFF. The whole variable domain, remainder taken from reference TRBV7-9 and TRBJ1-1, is DTGVSQNPRHKITKRGQNVTFRCDPISEHNRLYWYRQTLGQGPEFLTYFQNEAQLEKSRLLSDRFSAERPKGSFSTLEIQRTEQGDSAMYLCASSLGDRVRTEAFFGQGTRLTVV.

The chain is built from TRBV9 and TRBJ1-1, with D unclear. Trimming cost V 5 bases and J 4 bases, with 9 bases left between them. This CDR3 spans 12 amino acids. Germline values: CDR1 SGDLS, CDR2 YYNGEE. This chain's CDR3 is CASRPVGTEAFF. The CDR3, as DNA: TGTGCCAGCAGACCAGTGGGCACTGAAGCTTTCTTT.

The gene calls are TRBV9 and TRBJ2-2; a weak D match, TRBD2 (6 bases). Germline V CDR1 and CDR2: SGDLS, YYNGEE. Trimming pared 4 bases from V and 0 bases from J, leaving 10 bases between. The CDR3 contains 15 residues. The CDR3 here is CASSREVPNTGELFF. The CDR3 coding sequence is TGTGCCAGCAGCAGGGAGGTACCGAACACCGGGGAGCTGTTTTTT.

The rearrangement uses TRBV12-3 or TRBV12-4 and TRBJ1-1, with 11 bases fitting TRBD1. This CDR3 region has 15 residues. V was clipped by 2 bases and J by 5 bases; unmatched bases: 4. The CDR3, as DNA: TGTGCCAGCAGTTTATTCGGGACAGGGGGGACTGAAGCTTTCTTT. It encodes CASSLFGTGGTEAFF.

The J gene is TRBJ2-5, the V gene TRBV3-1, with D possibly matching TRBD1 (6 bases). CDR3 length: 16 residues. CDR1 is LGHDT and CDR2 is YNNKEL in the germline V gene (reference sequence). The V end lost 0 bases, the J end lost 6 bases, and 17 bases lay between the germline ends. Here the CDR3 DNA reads TGTGCCAGCAGCCAAGATCGGCAGGGGATAGGGAAGACCCAGTACTTC. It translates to CASSQDRQGIGKTQYF.

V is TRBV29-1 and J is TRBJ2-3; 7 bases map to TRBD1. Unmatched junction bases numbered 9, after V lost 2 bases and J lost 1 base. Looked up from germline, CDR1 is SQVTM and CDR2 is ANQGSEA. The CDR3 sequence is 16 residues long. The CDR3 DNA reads TGCAGCGTTGAACTACTAGGGGGCTTCGGCACAGATACGCAGTATTTT. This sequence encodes CSVELLGGFGTDTQYF.

The CDR3 DNA is TGTGCCAGCAGACCCTCGGGGCCCGGGGAGCTGTTTTTT. It encodes CASRPSGPGELFF. The gene calls are TRBV6-1 and TRBJ2-2, with D tentatively TRBD1 or TRBD2 (5 bases each). Germline-derived CDR1 and CDR2 are MNHNS and SASEGT. This CDR3 is built from 13 residues. The germline V and J ends were trimmed by 6 bases and 6 bases, with 11 bases remaining between them.

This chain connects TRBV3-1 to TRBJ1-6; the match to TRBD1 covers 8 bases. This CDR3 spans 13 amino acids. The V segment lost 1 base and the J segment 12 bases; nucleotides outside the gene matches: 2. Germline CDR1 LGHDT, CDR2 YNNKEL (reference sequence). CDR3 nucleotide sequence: TGTGCCAGCAGCCAAGGACAGGGGCTACCCCTCCACTTT. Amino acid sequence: CASSQGQGLPLHF.

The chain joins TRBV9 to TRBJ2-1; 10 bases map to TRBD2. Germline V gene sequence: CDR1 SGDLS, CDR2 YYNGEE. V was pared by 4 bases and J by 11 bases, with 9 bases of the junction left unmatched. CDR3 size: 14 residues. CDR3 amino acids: CASSQSGGASQQFF. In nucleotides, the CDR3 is TGTGCCAGCAGCCAAAGCGGGGGGGCAAGCCAGCAGTTCTTC.

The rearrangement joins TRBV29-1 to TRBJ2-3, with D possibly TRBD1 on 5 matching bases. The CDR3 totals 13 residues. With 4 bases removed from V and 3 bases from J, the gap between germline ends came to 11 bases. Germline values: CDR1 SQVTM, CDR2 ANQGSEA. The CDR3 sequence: CSVGKGPTDTQYF. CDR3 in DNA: TGCAGCGTTGGGAAGGGGCCGACAGATACGCAGTATTTT.

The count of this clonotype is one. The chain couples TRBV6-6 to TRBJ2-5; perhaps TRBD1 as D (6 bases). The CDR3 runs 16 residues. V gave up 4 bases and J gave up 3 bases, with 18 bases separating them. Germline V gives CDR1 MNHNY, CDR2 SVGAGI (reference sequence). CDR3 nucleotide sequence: TGTGCCAGCAGTTGGGGGCCTTTCGGGACGGAAGAGACCCAGTACTTC. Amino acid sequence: CASSWGPFGTEETQYF.